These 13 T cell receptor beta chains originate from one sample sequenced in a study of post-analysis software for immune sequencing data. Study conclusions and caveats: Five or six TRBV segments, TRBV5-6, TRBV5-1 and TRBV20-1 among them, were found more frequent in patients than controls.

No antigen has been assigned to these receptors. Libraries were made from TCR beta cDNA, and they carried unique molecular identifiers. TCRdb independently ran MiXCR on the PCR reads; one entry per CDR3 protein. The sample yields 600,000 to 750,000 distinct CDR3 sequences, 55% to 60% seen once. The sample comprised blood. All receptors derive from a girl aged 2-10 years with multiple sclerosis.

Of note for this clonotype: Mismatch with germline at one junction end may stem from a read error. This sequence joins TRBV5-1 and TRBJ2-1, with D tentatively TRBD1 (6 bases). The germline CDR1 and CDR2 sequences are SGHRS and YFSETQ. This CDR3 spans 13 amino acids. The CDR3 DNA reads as TGCGTCAGCAGCTTGGCGACAGGCGGTGAGCAGTTCTTC. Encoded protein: CVSSLATGGEQFF.

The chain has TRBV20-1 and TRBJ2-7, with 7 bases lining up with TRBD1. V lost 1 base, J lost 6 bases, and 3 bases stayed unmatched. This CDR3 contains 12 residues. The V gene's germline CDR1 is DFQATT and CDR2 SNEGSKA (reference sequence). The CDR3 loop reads CSARGGQFEQYF. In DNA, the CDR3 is TGCAGTGCTAGAGGGGGACAGTTCGAGCAGTACTTC.

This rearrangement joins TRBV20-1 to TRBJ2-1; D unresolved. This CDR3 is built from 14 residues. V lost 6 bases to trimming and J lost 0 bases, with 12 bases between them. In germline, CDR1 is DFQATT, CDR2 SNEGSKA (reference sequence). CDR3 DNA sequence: TGCAGTGCCGAGACGTTTAGCTCCTACAATGAGCAGTTCTTC. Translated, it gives CSAETFSSYNEQFF.

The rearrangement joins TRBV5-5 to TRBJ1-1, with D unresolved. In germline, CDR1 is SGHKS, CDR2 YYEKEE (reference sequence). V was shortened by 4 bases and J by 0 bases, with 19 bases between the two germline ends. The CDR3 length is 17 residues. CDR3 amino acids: CASSIPGREGLNTEAFF. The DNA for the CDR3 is TGTGCCAGCAGCATCCCTGGTAGGGAGGGTCTGAACACTGAAGCTTTCTTT.

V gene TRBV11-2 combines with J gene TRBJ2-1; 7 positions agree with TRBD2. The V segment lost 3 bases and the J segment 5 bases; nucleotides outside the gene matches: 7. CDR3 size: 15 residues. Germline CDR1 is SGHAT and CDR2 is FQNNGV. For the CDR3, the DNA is TGTGCCAGCAGCTTCCGGCGGGGGATTGACAATGAGCAGTTCTTC. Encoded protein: CASSFRRGIDNEQFF.

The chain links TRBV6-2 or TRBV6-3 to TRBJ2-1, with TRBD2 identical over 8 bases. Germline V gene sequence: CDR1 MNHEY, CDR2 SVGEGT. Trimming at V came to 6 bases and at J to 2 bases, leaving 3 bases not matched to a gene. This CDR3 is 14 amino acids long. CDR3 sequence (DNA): TGTGCCAGCAGCAGGACTAGCCCCTACAATGAGCAGTTCTTC. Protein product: CASSRTSPYNEQFF.

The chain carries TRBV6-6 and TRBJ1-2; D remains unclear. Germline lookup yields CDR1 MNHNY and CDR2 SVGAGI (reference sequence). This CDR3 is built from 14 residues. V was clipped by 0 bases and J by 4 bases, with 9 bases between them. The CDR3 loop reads CASSYSVGIYGYTF. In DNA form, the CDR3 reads TGTGCCAGCAGTTACTCAGTAGGGATCTATGGCTACACCTTC.

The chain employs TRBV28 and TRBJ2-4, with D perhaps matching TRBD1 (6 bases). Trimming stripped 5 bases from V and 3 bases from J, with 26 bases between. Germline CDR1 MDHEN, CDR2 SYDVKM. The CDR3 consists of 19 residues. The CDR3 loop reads CASSTRVVGRGDDKNIQYF. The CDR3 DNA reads TGTGCCAGCAGTACTAGAGTTGTTGGCAGGGGAGACGACAAAAACATTCAGTACTTC.

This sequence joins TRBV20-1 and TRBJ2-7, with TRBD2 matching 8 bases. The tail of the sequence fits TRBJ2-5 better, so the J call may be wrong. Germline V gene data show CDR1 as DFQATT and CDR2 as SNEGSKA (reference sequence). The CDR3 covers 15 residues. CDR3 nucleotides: TGCAGTGCTAGTGGGTTCGGGGGGGCGTCGGAGACCCAGTACTTC. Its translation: CSASGFGGASETQYF.

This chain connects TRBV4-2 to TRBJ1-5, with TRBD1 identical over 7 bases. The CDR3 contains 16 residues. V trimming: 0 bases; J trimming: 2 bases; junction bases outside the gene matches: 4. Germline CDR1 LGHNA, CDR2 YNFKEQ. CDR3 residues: CASSQEIGQGNQPQHF. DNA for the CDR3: TGTGCCAGCAGCCAAGAGATCGGACAGGGCAATCAGCCCCAGCATTTT.

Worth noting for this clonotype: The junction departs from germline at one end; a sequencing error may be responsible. The CDR3 bases are TGTGCCAGCGCACCGACTAGCTCCGGGAACTGGGAGCAGTTCTTC. Amino acid sequence: CASAPTSSGNWEQFF. The chain recombines TRBV18 with TRBJ2-1; 7 nucleotides match TRBD2. CDR1 KGHSH and CDR2 LQKENI come from the germline V gene. The CDR3 is made up of 15 amino acids. The full variable domain, its missing parts supplied by reference TRBV18 and TRBJ2-1, is NAGVMQNPRHLVRRRGQEARLRCSPMKGHSHVYWYRQLPEEGLKFMVYLQKENIIDESGMPKERFSAEFPKEGPSILRIQQVVRGDSAAYFCASAPTSSGNWEQFFGPGTRLTVL.

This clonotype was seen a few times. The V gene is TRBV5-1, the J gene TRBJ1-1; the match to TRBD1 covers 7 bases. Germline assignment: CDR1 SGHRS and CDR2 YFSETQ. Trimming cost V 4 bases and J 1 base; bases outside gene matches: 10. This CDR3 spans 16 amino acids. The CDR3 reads CASSPGHRGQNTEAFF. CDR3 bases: TGCGCCAGCAGCCCCGGACACAGGGGACAGAACACTGAAGCTTTCTTT.

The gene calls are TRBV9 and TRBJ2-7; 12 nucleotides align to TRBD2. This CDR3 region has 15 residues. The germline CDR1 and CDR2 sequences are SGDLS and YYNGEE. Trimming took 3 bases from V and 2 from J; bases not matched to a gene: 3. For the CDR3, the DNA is TGTGCCAGCAGCGCGACTAGCGGGAGTACCTACGAGCAGTACTTC. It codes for CASSATSGSTYEQYF. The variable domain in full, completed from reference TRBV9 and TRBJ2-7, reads DSGVTQTPKHLITATGQRVTLRCSPRSGDLSVYWYQQSLDQGLQFLIQYYNGEERAKGNILERFSAQQFPDLHSELNLSSLELGDSALYFCASSATSGSTYEQYFGPGTRLTVT.